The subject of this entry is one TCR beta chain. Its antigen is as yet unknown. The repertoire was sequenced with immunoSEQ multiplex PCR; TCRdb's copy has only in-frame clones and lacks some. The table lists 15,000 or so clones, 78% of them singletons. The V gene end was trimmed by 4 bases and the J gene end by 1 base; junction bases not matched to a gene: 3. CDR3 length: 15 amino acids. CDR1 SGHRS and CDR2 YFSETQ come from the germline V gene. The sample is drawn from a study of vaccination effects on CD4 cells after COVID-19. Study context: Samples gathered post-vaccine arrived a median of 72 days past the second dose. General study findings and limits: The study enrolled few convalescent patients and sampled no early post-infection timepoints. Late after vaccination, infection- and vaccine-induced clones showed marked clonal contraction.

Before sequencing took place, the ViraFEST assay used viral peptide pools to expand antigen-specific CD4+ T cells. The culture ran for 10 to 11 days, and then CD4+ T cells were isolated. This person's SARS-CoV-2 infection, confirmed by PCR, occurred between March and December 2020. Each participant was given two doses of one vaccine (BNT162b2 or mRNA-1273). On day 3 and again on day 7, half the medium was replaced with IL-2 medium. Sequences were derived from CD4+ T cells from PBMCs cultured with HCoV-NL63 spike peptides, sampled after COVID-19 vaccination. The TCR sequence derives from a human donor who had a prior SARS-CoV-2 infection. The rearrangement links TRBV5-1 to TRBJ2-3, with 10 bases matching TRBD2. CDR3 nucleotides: TGCGCCAGCAGCCGTACTAGCGGGGGCACAGATACGCAGTATTTT. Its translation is CASSRTSGGTDTQYF.